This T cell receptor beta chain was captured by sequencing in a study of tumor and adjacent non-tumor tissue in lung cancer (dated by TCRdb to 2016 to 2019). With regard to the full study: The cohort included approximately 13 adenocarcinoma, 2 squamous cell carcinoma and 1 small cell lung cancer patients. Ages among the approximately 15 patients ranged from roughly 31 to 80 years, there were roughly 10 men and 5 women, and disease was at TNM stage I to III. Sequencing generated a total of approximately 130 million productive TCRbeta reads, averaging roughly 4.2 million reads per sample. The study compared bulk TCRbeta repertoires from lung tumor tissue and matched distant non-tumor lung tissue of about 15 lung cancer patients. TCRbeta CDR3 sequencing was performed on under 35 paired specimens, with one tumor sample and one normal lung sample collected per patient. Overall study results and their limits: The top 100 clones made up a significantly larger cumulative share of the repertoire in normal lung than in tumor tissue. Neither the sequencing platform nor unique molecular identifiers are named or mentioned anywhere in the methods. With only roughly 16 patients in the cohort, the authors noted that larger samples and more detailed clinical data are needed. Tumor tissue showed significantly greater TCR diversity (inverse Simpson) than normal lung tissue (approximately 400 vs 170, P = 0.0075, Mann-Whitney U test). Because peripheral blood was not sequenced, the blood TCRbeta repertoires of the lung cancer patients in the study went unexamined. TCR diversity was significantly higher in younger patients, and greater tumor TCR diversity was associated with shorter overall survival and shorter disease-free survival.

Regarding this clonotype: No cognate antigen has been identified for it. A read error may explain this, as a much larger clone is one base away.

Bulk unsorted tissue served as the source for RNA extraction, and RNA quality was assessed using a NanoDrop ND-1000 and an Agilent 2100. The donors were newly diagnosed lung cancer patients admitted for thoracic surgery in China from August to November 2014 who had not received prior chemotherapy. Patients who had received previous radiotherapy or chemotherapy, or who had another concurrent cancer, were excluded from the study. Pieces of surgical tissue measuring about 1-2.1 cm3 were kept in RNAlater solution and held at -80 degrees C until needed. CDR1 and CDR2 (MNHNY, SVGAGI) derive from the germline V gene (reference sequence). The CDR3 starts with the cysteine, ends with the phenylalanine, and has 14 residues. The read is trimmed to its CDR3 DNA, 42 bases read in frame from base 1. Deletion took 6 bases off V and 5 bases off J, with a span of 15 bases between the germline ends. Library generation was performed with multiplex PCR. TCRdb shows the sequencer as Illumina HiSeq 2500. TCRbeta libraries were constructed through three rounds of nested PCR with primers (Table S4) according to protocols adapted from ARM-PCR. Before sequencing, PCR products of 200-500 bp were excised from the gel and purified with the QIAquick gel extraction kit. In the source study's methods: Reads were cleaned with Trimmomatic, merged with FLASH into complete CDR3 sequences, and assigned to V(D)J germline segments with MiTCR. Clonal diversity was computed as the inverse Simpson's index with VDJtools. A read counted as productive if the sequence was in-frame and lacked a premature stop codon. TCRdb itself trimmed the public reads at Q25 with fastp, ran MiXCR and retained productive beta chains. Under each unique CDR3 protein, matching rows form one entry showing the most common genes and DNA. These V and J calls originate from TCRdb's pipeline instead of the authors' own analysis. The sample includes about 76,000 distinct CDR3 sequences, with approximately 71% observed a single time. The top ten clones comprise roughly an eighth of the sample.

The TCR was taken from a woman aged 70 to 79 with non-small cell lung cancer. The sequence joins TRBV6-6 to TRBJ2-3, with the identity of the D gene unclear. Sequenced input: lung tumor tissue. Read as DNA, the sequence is TGTGCCAGCAGATTCGCGACACCCATAGATACGCAGTATTTT. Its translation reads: CASRFATPIDTQYF.